This T cell receptor beta chain was documented in a study of neurological immune-mediated disorders. Study-wide background: The disease course was relapsing-remitting in some 30 and secondary progressive in about 9% of the 34 multiple sclerosis patients.

V was clipped by 4 bases and J by 5 bases, with 11 bases between them. Germline assignment: CDR1 SEHNR and CDR2 FQNEAQ (reference sequence). CDR3 length: 14 amino acids. TCRdb recomputed calls from the 5' RACE reads with MiXCR, one row per CDR3 protein. Of about 62,000 distinct CDR3 sequences listed, approximately 4.6% are singletons. This clonotype was seen many times. PBMCs stored at -80 C, 2 million in total, were the source of the unsorted libraries. The rearrangement uses TRBV7-9 and TRBJ2-2; D is unclear. Sequencing was done on a sample of PBMCs. This TCR was recovered from a woman in her fifties or sixties with multiple sclerosis. The DNA of the CDR3 is TGTGCCAGCAGCTCAGAATCTTTTACCGGGGAGCTGTTTTTT. This gives the protein CASSSESFTGELFF.